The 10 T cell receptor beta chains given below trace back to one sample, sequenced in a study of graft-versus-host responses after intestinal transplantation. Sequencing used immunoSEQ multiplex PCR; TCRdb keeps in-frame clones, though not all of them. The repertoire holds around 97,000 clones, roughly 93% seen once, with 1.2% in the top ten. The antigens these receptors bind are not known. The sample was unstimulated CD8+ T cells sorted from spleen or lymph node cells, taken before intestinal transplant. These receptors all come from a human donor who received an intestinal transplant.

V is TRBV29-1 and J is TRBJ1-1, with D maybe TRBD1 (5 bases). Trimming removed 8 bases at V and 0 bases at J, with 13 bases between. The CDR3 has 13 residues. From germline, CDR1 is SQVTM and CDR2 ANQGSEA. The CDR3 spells CSTQEAMNTEAFF. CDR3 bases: TGCAGCACACAGGAGGCGATGAACACTGAAGCTTTCTTT.

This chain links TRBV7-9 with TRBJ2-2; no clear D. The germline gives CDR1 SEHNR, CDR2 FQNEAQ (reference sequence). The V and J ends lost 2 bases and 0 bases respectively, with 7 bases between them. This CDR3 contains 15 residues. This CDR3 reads CASSLLATNTGELFF. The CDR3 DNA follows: TGTGCCAGCAGCTTACTCGCGACGAACACCGGGGAGCTGTTTTTT.

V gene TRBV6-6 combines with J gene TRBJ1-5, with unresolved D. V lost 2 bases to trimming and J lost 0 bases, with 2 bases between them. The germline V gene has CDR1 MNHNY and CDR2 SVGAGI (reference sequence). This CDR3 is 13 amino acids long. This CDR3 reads CASSYHSNQPQHF. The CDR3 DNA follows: TGTGCCAGCAGTTACCATAGCAATCAGCCCCAGCATTTT.

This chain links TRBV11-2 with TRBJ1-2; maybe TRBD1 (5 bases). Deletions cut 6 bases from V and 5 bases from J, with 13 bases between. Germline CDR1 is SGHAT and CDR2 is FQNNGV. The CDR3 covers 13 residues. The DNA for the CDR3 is TGTGCCAGCAGAGGGGTTTCGGGATATGGCTACACCTTC. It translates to CASRGVSGYGYTF.

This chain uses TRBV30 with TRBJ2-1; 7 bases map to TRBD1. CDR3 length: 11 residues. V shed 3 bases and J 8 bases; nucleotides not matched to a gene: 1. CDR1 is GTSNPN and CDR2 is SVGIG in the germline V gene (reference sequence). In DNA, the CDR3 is TGTGCCTGGAGGGGACAGCATGAGCAGTTCTTC. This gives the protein CAWRGQHEQFF.

The CDR3: CASSLGLAGKETQYF. The CDR3 bases are TGTGCCAGCAGCTTAGGACTAGCGGGGAAAGAGACCCAGTACTTC. The chain couples TRBV13 to TRBJ2-5; 10 nucleotides align to TRBD2. CDR3 length equals 15 residues. CDR1 PRHDT and CDR2 FYEKMQ come from the germline V gene (reference sequence). With V trimmed by 0 bases and J by 3 bases, 1 base remained unmatched.

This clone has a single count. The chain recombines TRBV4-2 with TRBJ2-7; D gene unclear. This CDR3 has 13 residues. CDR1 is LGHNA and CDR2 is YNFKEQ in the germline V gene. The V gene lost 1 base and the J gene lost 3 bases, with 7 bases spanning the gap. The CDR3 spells CASSQVIFYEQYF. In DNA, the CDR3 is TGTGCCAGCAGCCAAGTCATATTCTACGAGCAGTACTTC.

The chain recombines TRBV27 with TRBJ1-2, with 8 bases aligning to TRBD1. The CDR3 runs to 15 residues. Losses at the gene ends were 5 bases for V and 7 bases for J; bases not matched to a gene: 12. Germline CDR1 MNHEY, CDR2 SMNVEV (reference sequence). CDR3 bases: TGTGCCAGCAGTCCTTCAGGACAGGGTTGGTCTGGCTACACCTTC. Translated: CASSPSGQGWSGYTF.

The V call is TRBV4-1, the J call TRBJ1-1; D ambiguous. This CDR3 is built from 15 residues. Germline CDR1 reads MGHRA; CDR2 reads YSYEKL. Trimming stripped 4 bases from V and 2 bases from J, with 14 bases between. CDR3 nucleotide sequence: TGCGCCAGCAGCCCACGGGTAGGTACCAACACTGAAGCTTTCTTT. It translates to CASSPRVGTNTEAFF.

Here the CDR3 DNA reads TGCGCCAGCAGCCAACCGCGAGGGGTATACACTGAAGCTTTCTTT. Amino acid sequence: CASSQPRGVYTEAFF. The chain carries TRBV4-1 and TRBJ1-1; weak D call: TRBD1 (5 bases). Trimming pared 2 bases from V and 3 bases from J, leaving 13 bases between. Germline CDR1 reads MGHRA; CDR2 reads YSYEKL. The CDR3 contains 15 residues.